This entry lists 8 T cell receptor beta chains sequenced from one sample in a study of blood T cell repertoires in COVID-19. Produced via immunoSEQ multiplex PCR; TCRdb's table is partial and in-frame only. Altogether around 200,000 clones are present, around 87% being singletons, with the ten largest covering just under 2.5%. The sequenced sample was peripheral blood. The receptor source for this set is a man aged 40-49 years with active or convalescent COVID-19.

This chain connects TRBV4-2 to TRBJ2-6; TRBD1 agrees at 9 bases. CDR3 size: 19 residues. J was trimmed by 2 bases and V by 3 bases; bases with no gene match: 11. Per germline, CDR1 LGHNA and CDR2 YNFKEQ. The CDR3 region has the DNA TGTGCCAGCAGCCAGGGTCCGGGACAGGGAGGGGCTGGGGCCAACGTCCTGACTTTC. It yields the protein CASSQGPGQGGAGANVLTF.

The chain recombines TRBV28 with TRBJ1-4, with 9 bases lining up with TRBD1. The CDR3 is 15 residues long. V shed 6 bases and J 2 bases; nucleotides not matched to a gene: 4. Germline CDR1 is MDHEN and CDR2 is SYDVKM. The CDR3 loop reads CASRQQGATNEKLFF. CDR3 nucleotides: TGTGCCAGCAGGCAACAGGGGGCCACTAATGAAAAACTGTTTTTT.

The chain is built from TRBV9 and TRBJ2-1; 12 bases match TRBD2. J gave up 4 bases and V 0 bases, and 2 bases lay outside the gene matches. The CDR3 covers 16 residues. Germline assignment: CDR1 SGDLS and CDR2 YYNGEE. The CDR3 spells CASSVDLAGGYNEQFF. The DNA of the CDR3 is TGTGCCAGCAGCGTAGATCTAGCGGGGGGGTACAATGAGCAGTTCTTC.

The V gene is TRBV27, the J gene TRBJ1-3; D not certain. The germline V gene encodes CDR1 MNHEY and CDR2 SMNVEV (reference sequence). This CDR3 is built from 16 residues. The V end was cut by 2 bases, the J end by 5 bases, with 16 bases between. The CDR3 nucleotides read TGTGCCAGCAGTTTAGGCCCGATGGTTAATAGAAACACCATATATTTT. It codes for CASSLGPMVNRNTIYF.

J is TRBJ2-5 and V is TRBV2, with 12 bases fitting TRBD1. CDR1 is SNHLY, CDR2 FYNNEI, per germline. The V gene end was trimmed by 4 bases and the J gene end by 5 bases; junction bases not matched to a gene: 5. The CDR3 totals 15 residues. CDR3 DNA sequence: TGTGCCAGCAGTGGGGGGACAGGGGGCTGGGAGACCCAGTACTTC. This translates into CASSGGTGGWETQYF.

The J gene is TRBJ2-7, the V gene TRBV7-2; 7 bases line up with TRBD1. The CDR3 totals 14 residues. The trim removed 3 bases at V and 2 bases at J, leaving 4 bases unmatched. Germline V gene data show CDR1 as SGHTA and CDR2 as FQGNSA. CDR3 sequence: CASSFPGGPYEQYF. Here the CDR3 DNA reads TGTGCCAGCAGCTTTCCAGGGGGACCCTACGAGCAGTACTTC.

The chain employs TRBV4-2 and TRBJ1-4; D possibly corresponds to TRBD1 (6 bases). There are 15 residues in the CDR3. CDR1 is LGHNA, CDR2 YNFKEQ, per germline. V was cut by 4 bases and J by 7 bases, with 16 bases left in between. The CDR3 coding sequence is TGTGCCAGCAGCCCGGACAGTAGAAGGGGTGAAAAACTGTTTTTT. It specifies CASSPDSRRGEKLFF.

The chain joins TRBV20-1 to TRBJ2-5; TRBD1 is a possible D gene (5 bases). This CDR3 comprises 12 residues. V shed 7 bases and J shed 2 bases, with 11 bases lying between them. Germline loops: CDR1 DFQATT, CDR2 SNEGSKA (reference sequence). CDR3 loop: CSVSTGQETQYF. The DNA for the CDR3 is TGCAGTGTTAGTACAGGACAAGAGACCCAGTACTTC.